These 2 T cell receptor beta chains originate from one sample sequenced in a study of shared T cell receptors in the human thymus. Sequencing was performed with immunoSEQ multiplex PCR; in TCRdb, only in-frame clones are kept and a portion is missing. The sample carries about 660,000 clones, about 90% recorded once. These data were also filed under a second study, of human thymus T cells.

The sequenced material came from thymocytes. These TCRs come from a boy younger than two with a congenital heart defect.

The rearrangement joins TRBV4-1 to TRBJ2-1, with D tentatively TRBD2 (6 bases). V was shortened by 3 bases and J by 1 base, with 10 bases between the two germline ends. The CDR3 loop spans 15 amino acids. Germline V lookup: CDR1 MGHRA, CDR2 YSYEKL. CDR3 DNA sequence: TGCGCCAGCAGCCAGCGGGACGGATCCTACAATGAGCAGTTCTTC. The encoded protein is CASSQRDGSYNEQFF.

The J gene is TRBJ2-1, the V gene TRBV5-6, with a tentative D call TRBD1 (5 bases). The germline V gene encodes CDR1 SGHDT and CDR2 YYEEEE. Trimming left V 0 bases short and J 6 bases short, with 16 bases between. The CDR3 is 16 residues long. In DNA, the CDR3 is TGTGCCAGCAGCTTGGTTCCGGCGCCAAGGGGCAATGAGCAGTTCTTC. Translated, it gives CASSLVPAPRGNEQFF.